The clone carrying this T cell receptor beta chain was seen more than once but under ten times. This sample was included in a study of blood T cells in healthy people across ages. The CDR3 is made up of 17 amino acids. Germline CDR1 reads MNHEY; CDR2 reads SMNVEV (reference sequence). With V trimmed by 2 bases and J by 13 bases, 16 bases remained unmatched. Through a sample-barcoded 5' primer and a J-beta primer mix, a second PCR was run for roughly 7 to 11 cycles. TCRdb ran MiXCR on the 5' RACE reads and lists one entry per CDR3 protein. The sample yields roughly 1.9 million distinct CDR3 sequences, about two fifths seen once.

The genes are TRBV27 and TRBJ2-6; 8 bases are shared with TRBD1. The sequencing input was blood. This TCR came from a human donor in good health. CDR3 region: CASSLPPPAGGLRVLTF. CDR3 DNA: TGTGCCAGCAGTTTACCGCCCCCGGCAGGGGGCTTAAGGGTCCTGACTTTC.